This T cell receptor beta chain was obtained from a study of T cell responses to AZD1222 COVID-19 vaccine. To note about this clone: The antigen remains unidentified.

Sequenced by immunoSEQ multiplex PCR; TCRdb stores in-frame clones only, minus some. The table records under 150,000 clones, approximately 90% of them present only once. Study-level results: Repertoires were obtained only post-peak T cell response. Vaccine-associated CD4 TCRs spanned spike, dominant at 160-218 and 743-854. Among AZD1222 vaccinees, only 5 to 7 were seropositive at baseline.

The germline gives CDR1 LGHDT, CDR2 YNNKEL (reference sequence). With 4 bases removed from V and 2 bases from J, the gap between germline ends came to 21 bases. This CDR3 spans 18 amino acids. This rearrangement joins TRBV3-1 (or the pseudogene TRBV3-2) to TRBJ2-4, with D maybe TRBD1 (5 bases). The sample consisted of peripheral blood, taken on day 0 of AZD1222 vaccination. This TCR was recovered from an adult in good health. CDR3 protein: CASSLGLGDGVSKNIQYF. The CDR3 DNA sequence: TGTGCCAGCAGCCTGGGGCTAGGGGATGGGGTATCCAAAAACATTCAGTACTTC.